This T cell receptor beta chain was recorded in a study of cytomegalovirus exposure and HLA in healthy donors. Of note for this clone: Antigen: not known. A read error may produce the germline difference seen at one junction end.

60 Vbeta and 13 Jbeta primers were used in PCR. Libraries were prepared by immunoSEQ multiplex PCR; TCRdb keeps only in-frame clonotypes and omits some of them. This sample yields approximately 130,000 clones, of which over 70% are seen a single time; around 1.9% belongs to the top ten. General study findings and limits: Most TCR beta V segments were productive about 87% or about 30% of the time in an earlier analysis. It was shown in a later analysis that HLA-associated TCR beta chains were more clonally expanded than other, equally common chains. A few chains tied to CMV proved CMV antigen-specific in vitro.

The CDR3 sequence is 10 residues long. Germline V gene lookup returns CDR1 SEHNR and CDR2 FQNEAQ (reference sequence). The genes are TRBV7-9 and TRBJ1-2, with TRBD1 as a possible D gene (6 bases). Sequenced: PBMCs. The receptor comes from a woman between 35 and 50 years old in good health and CMV-seronegative. The DNA for the CDR3 is TGTGCCAGCAGGTCGGGACATTCCATCTTC. Residues: CASRSGHSIF.